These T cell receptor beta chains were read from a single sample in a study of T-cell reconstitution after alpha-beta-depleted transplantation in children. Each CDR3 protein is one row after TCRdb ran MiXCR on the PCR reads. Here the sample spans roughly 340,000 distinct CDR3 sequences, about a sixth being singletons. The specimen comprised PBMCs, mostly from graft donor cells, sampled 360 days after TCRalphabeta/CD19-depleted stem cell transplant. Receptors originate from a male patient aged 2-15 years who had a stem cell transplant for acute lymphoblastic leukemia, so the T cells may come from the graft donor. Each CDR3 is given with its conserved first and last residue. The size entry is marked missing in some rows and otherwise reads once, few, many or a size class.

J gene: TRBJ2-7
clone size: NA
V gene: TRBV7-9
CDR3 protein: CASSQRDGQPYEQYF

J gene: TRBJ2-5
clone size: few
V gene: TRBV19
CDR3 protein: CASSMEATTGETQYF

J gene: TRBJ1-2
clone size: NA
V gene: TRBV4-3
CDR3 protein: CASSQPGLAYGYTF

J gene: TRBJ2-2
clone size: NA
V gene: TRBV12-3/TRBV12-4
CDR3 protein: CASTAGHANTGELFF

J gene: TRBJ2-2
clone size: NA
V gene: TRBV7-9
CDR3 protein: CASSHRANTGELFF

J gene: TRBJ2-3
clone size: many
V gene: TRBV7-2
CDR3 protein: CASSLESTDTQYF

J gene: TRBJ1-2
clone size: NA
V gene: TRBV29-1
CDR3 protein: CSVDLSEDYGYTF

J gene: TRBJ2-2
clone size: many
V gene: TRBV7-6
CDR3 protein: CASSLFEGGELFF

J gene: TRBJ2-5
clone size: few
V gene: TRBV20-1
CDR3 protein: CSARYRYQETQYF

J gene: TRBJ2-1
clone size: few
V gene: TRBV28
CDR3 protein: CASSFVTGAEQFF

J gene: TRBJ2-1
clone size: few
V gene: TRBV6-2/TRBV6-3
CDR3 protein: CASSYPGVSGYNEQFF

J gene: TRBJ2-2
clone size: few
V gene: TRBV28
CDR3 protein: CASRPQGSTGELFF

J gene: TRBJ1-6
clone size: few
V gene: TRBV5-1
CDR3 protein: CASSLIGEASPLHF

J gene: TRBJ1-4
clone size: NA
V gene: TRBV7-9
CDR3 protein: CASRLWWSPGDDEKLFF

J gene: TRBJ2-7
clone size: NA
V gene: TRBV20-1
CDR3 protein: CSARDWMAASYEQYF

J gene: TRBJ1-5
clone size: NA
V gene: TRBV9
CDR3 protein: CASSVGYSNQPQHF

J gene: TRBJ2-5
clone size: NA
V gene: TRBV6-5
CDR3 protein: CASWMGETQYF

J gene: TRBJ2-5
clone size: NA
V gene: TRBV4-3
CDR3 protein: CASSQDSGTEETQYF

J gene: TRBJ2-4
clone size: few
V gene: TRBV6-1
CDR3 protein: CATHSGGAKNIQYF

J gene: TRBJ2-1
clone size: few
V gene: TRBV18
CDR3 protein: CASSLWTSGDGHEQFF

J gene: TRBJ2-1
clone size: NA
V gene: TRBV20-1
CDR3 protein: CSARVADEQFF

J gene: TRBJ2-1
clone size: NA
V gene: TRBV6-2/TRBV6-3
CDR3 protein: CASSYSFNEQFF

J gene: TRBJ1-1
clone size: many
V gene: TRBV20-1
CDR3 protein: CSANWNTEAFF

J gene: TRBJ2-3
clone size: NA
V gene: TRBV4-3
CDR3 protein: CASSQDDLGGVTDTQYF

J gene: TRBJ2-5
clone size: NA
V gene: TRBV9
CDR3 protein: CASSPRPGHETQYF

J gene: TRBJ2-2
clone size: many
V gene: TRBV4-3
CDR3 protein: CASSRRTSGRTGELFF

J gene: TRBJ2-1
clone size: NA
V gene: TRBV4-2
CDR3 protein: CASSQDLWFPGQTTNEQFF

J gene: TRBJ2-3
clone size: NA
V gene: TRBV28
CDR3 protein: CASSPLIITDTSTDTQYF

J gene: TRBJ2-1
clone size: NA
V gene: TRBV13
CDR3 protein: CASSLTRSFSLAGAGEQFF

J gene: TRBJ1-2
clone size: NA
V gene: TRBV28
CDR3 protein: CASEPGTGYLAPYGYTF

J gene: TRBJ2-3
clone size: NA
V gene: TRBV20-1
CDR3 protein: CSAQISSGRRLDTQYF

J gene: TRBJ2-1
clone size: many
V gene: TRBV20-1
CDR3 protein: CSARDLRQVTLGSYNEQFF

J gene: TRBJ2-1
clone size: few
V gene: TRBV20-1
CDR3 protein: CSARALSGASGSNEQFF

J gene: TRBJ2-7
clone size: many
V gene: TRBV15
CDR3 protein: CATSRVIPYEQYF

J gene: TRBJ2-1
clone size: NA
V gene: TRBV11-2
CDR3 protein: CASSFGQGRGQFF

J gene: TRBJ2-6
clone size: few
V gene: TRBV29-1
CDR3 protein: CSVEGIGSGANVLTF

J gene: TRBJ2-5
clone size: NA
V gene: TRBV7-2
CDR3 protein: CASSLAGRRIWETQYF

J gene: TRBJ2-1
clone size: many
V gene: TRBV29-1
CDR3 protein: CSVEPPRTSGNSNEQFF

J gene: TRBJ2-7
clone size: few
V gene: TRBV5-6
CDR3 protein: CASSYNYEQYF

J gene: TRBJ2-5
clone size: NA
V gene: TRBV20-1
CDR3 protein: CSARGGASRETQYF

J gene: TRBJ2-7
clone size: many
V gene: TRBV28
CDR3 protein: CASSPLAGETYEQYF

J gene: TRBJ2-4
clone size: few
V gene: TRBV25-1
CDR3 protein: CASFPPGQGIKAKNIQYF

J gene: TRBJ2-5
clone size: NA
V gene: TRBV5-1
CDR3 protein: CASSLSGSVQETQYF

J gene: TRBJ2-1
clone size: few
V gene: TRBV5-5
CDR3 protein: CASSLVGAHNEQFF

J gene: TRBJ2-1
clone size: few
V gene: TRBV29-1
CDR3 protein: CSVEDLSGGRGEQFF